Listed below are T cell receptor beta chains from one sample, sequenced in a study of chemoradiotherapy in HPV16-positive cancers. Only in-frame clones appear in the TCRdb table, and some are missing; sequencing was by immunoSEQ multiplex PCR. The table records about 17,000 clones, 85% to 95% of them present only once. The sample here was blood, taken from a patient who underwent chemoradiotherapy. The receptors were gathered from a human donor with HPV-associated anogenital cancer. The CDR3 runs from the conserved cysteine through the conserved F or W. Each record gives: J gene, V gene, clone size, D gene, CDR3 DNA, CDR3 protein. D genes are given only for firm matches. A row's size may be missing; if present it is once, few, many or a size class.

>TRBJ2-1|TRBV5-1|NA|NA
TGCGCCAGCAGCTCTGACTTGAGCTCCTACAATGAGCAGTTCTTC
CASSSDLSSYNEQFF
>TRBJ1-3|TRBV30|NA|NA
TGTGCCTGGAGCGCAAGAAACACCATATATTTT
CAWSARNTIYF
>TRBJ2-1|TRBV19|NA|NA
TGTGCCAGTAGTATGGGACGTTACAATGAGCAGTTCTTC
CASSMGRYNEQFF
>TRBJ1-2|TRBV4-3|NA|TRBD1
TGCGCCAGCAGCCAGGGACAGGGAGTAGATGGCTACACCTTC
CASSQGQGVDGYTF
>TRBJ2-5|TRBV5-5|NA|TRBD1
TGTGCCAGCAGCTTTGACAGGGGAGTCCAAGAGACCCAGTACTTC
CASSFDRGVQETQYF
>TRBJ2-3|TRBV7-2|few|NA
TGTGCCAGCAGCTTATCAGATACGCAGTATTTT
CASSLSDTQYF
>TRBJ1-3|TRBV5-1|NA|NA
TGCGCCAGCACCCGCGGGGCTGGAAACACCATATATTTT
CASTRGAGNTIYF
>TRBJ1-2|TRBV4-3|NA|NA
TGCGCCAGCAGCCAAGAATTAGGAGGGTTCTATGGCTACACCTTC
CASSQELGGFYGYTF
>TRBJ1-1|TRBV13|once|TRBD1
TGTGCCAGCAGCATTACAGGGGGCGCCGGCAACACTGAAGCTTTCTTT
CASSITGGAGNTEAFF
>TRBJ1-6|TRBV6-4|NA|NA
TGTGCCAGCAGTGACAGGGTGGGGTCACCCCTCCACTTT
CASSDRVGSPLHF
>TRBJ1-4|TRBV15|NA|NA
TGTGCCACCAGCAGAGGGGGGACTAATGAAAAACTGTTTTTT
CATSRGGTNEKLFF
>TRBJ2-1|TRBV11-2|NA|NA
TGTGCCAGCAGCTGGAGGGGGGTCCATTACAATGAGCAGTTCTTC
CASSWRGVHYNEQFF
>TRBJ1-4|TRBV5-1|NA|TRBD1
TGCGCCAGCAGCCTGACAGGGGTTCAGGAAAAACTGTTTTTT
CASSLTGVQEKLFF
>TRBJ1-6|TRBV27|NA|NA
TGTGCCAGCAGTTTAGGGTTGTCTAATTCACCCCTCCACTTT
CASSLGLSNSPLHF